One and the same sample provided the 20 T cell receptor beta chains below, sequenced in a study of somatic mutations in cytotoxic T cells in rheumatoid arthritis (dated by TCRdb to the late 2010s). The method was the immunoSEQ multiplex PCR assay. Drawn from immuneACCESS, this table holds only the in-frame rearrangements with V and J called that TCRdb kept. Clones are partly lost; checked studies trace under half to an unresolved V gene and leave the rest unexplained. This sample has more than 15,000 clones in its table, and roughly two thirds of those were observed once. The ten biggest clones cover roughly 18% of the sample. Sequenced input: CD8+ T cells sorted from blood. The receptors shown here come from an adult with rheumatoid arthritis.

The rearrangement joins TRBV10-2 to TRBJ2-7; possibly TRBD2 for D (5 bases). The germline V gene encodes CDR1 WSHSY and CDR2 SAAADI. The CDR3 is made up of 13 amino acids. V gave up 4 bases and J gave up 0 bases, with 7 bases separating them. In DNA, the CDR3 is TGCGCCAGCAGTGTAGCGAGCTCCTACGAGCAGTACTTC. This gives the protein CASSVASSYEQYF.

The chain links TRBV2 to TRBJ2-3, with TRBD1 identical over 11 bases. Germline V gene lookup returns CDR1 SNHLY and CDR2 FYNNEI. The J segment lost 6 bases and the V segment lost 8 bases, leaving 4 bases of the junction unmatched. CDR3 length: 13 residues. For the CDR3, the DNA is TGTGCCAGCCCGGGACAGGGGGTGGATACGCAGTATTTT. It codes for CASPGQGVDTQYF. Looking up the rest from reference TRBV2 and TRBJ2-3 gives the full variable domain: EPEVTQTPSHQVTQMGQEVILRCVPISNHLYFYWYRQILGQKVEFLVSFYNNEISEKSEIFDDQFSVERPDGSNFTLKIRSTKLEDSAMYFCASPGQGVDTQYFGPGTRLTVL.

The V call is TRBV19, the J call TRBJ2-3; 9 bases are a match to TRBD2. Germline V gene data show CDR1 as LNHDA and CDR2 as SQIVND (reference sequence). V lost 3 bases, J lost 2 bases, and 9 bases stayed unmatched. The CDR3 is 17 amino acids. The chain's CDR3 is CASSISASGASTDTQYF. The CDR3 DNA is TGTGCCAGTAGTATTTCGGCTAGCGGGGCGTCCACAGATACGCAGTATTTT.

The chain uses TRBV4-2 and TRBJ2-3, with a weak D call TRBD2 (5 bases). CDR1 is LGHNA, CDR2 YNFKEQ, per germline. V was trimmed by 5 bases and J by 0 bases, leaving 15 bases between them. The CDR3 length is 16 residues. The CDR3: CASSEYIGGSTDTQYF. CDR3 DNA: TGTGCCAGCAGCGAATACATCGGCGGGAGCACAGATACGCAGTATTTT.

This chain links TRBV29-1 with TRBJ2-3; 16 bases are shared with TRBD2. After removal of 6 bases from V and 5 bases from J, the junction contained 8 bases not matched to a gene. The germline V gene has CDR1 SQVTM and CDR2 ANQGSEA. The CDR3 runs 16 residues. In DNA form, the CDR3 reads TGCAGCGTAGACGGGACTAGCGGGGGGGCCGGAGATACGCAGTATTTT. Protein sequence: CSVDGTSGGAGDTQYF.

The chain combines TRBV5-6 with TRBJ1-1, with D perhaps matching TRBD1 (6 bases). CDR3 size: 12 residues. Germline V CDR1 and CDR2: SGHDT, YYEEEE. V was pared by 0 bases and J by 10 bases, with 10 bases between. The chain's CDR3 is CASSLGGGIAFF. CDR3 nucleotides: TGTGCCAGCAGCTTGGGAGGGGGGATAGCTTTCTTT. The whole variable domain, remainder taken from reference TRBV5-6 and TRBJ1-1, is DAGVTQSPTHLIKTRGQQVTLRCSPKSGHDTVSWYQQALGQGPQFIFQYYEEEERQRGNFPDRFSGHQFPNYSSELNVNALLLGDSALYLCASSLGGGIAFFGQGTRLTVV.

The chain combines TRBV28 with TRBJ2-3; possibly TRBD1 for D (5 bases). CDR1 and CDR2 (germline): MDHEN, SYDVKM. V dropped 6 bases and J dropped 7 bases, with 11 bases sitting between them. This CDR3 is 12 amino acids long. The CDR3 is CASRPDSNTQYF. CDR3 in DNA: TGTGCCAGCAGACCTGACAGTAATACGCAGTATTTT.

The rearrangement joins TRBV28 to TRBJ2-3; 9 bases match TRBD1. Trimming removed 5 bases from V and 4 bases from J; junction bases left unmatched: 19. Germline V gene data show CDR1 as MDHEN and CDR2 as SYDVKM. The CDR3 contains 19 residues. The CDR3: CASSPIFTTGTGWPDTQYF. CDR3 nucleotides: TGTGCCAGCAGTCCCATATTCACAACCGGGACAGGGTGGCCAGATACGCAGTATTTT.

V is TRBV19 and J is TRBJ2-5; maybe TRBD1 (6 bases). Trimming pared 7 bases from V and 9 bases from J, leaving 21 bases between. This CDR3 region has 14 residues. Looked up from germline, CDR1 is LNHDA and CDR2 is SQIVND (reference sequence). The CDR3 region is CASTPGRGEWAQYF. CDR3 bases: TGTGCCAGTACCCCGGGCAGGGGTGAATGGGCCCAGTACTTC.

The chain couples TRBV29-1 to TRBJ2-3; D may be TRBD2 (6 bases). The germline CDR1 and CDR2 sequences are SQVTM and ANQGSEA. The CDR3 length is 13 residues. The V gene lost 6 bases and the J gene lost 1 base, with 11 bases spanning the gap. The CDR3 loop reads CSVAGGGTDTQYF. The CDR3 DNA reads TGCAGCGTGGCTGGAGGGGGCACAGATACGCAGTATTTT.

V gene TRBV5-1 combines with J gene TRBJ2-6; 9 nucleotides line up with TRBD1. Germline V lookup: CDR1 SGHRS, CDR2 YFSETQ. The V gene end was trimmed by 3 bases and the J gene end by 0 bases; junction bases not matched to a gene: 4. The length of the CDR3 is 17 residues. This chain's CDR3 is CASSSGTGYSGANVLTF. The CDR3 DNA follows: TGCGCCAGCAGCTCCGGGACAGGGTACTCTGGGGCCAACGTCCTGACTTTC. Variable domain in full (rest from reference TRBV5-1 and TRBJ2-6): KAGVTQTPRYLIKTRGQQVTLSCSPISGHRSVSWYQQTPGQGLQFLFEYFSETQRNKGNFPGRFSGRQFSNSRSEMNVSTLELGDSALYLCASSSGTGYSGANVLTFGAGSRLTVL.

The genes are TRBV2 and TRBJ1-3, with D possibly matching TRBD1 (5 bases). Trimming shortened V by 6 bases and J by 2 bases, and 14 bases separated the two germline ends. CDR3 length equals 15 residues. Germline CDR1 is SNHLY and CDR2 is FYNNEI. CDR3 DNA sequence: TGTGCCAGCAGCCTCAGGGTTACTCCTGGAAACACCATATATTTT. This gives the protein CASSLRVTPGNTIYF.

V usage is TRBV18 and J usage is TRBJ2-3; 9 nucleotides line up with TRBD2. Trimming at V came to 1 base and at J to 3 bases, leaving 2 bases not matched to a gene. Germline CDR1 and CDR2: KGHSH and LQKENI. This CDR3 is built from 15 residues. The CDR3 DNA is TGTGCCAGCTCACCACGTGCGGGGGGGACAGATACGCAGTATTTT. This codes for CASSPRAGGTDTQYF.

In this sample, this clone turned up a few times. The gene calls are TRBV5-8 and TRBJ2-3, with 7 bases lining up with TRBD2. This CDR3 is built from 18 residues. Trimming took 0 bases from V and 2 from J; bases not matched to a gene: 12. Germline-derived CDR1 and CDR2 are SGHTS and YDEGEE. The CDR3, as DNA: TGTGCCAGCAGCTTGGGGGAAGGGACTAAAATTACCACAGATACGCAGTATTTT. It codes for CASSLGEGTKITTDTQYF.

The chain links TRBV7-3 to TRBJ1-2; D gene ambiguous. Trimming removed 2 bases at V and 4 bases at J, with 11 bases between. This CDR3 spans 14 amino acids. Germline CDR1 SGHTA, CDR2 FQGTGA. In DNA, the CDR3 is TGTGCCAGCAGCTTAGGCCAGACTCGCTATGGCTACACCTTC. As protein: CASSLGQTRYGYTF.

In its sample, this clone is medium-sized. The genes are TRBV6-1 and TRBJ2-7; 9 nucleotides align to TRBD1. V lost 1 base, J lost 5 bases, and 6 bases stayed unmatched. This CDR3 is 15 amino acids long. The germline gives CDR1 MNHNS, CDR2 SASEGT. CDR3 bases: TGTGCCAGCAGTGAAGAACACAGGGGGCAAAACGAGCAGTACTTC. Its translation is CASSEEHRGQNEQYF.

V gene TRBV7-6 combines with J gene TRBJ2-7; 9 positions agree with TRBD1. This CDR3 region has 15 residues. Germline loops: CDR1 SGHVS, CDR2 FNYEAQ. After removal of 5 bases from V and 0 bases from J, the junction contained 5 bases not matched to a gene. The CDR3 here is CASSLLTGGSYEQYF. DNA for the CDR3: TGTGCCAGCAGCCTATTGACAGGGGGCTCCTACGAGCAGTACTTC.

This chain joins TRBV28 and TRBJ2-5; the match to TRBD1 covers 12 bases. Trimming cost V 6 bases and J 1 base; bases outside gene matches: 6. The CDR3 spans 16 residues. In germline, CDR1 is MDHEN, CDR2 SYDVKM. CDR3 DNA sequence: TGTGCCAGCAGCCCGGGACAGGGGGCCCTCCAAGAGACCCAGTACTTC. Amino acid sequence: CASSPGQGALQETQYF.

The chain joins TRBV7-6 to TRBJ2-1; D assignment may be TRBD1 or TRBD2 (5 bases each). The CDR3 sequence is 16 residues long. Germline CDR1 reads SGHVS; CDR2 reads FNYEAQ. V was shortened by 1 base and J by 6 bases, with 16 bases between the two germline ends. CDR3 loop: CASSLGGRDLINEQFF. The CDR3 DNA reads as TGTGCCAGCAGCTTAGGGGGCAGGGACCTTATCAATGAGCAGTTCTTC.

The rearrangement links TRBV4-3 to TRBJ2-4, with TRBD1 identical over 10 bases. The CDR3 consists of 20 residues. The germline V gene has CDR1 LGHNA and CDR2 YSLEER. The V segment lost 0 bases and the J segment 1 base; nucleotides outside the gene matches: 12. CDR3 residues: CASSQEETGGWGPAKNIQYF. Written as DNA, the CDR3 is TGCGCCAGCAGCCAAGAGGAGACAGGGGGCTGGGGCCCGGCCAAAAACATTCAGTACTTC.